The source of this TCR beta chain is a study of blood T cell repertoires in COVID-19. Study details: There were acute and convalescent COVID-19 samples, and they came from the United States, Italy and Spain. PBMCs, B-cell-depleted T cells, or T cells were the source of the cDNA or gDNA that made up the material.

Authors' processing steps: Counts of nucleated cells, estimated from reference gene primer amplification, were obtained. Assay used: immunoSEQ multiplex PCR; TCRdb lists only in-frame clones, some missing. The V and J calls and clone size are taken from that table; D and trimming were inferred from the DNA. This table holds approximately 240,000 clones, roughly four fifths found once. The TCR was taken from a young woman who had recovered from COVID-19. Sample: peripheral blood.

The CDR3, as DNA: TGTGCCAGCAGCACGACAGCGGGCTATCGCACAGATACGCAGTATTTT. This gives the protein CASSTTAGYRTDTQYF. The chain has TRBV9 and TRBJ2-3; D is possibly TRBD2 (6 bases). This CDR3 has 16 amino acids. Trimming removed 4 bases at V and 1 base at J, with 16 bases between. The V gene's germline CDR1 is SGDLS and CDR2 YYNGEE.